This T cell receptor beta chain was found in a study of regulatory T cells in long-lasting Graves disease. There are 16 residues in the CDR3. Germline V CDR1 and CDR2: LGHDT, YNNKEL (reference sequence). Trimming removed 4 bases from V and 6 bases from J; junction bases left unmatched: 11. Arm-PCR of CDR3 regions and iRepertoire HTBI primers were the basis on which TCR beta libraries were built. TCRdb itself ran the multiplex PCR reads through MiXCR, one entry per CDR3 protein. The table has a few hundred thousand distinct CDR3 sequences, roughly 18% seen once. Time point here: newly diagnosed GD, antithyroid drugs for less than 3 months. Researchers made the TCR library from RNA that was extracted from PBMCs. Diagnosis followed American Thyroid Association guidelines for Graves' disease. The authors drew 9 to 10 milliliters of peripheral blood into EDTA tubes. This clonotype was detected many times.

These data were likewise used in another study, on T cells in Graves' hyperthyroidism and ophthalmopathy. That source notes: Most clonotypes expanded in thyroid above 0.001 were likewise present in blood.

This material consisted of peripheral blood mononuclear cells (PBMCs), taken at new diagnosis, from a patient treated with antithyroid drugs. The chain carries TRBV3-1 and TRBJ2-3, with 9 bases lining up with TRBD1. The TCR comes from a woman in her 30s with Graves disease. The chain's CDR3 is CASSRKVQGAKDTQYF. The CDR3 coding sequence is TGTGCCAGCAGCCGCAAAGTACAGGGGGCGAAGGATACGCAGTATTTT.